This record concerns one T cell receptor (beta chain) sequence. No antigen is known for it. In nominal health when sampled, donors likely had unrecorded immune exposures nonetheless. This sample was taken from a study of cytomegalovirus exposure and HLA in healthy donors. Study in general: One earlier analysis, a look at 150 million to 200 million T cells, found some 120 million unique TCR beta sequences. The study's findings and limits: A few of the chains that were CMV-associated were confirmed in vitro to be specific for CMV antigens. The study put 150 to 200 TCR beta chains on its list as cytomegalovirus-associated.

The germline CDR1 and CDR2 sequences are SGHRS and YFSETQ. The CDR3 extends over 17 amino acids. Trimming removed 0 bases at V and 0 bases at J, with 10 bases between. Amplification used 60 Vbeta primers and 13 Jbeta primers. Assay: immunoSEQ multiplex PCR; the TCRdb copy retains only in-frame clones and omits some. The sample lists about 120,000 clones, approximately 80% occurring once. J is TRBJ2-6 and V is TRBV5-1; D not resolved. This TCR derives from a woman in her twenties or thirties in good health and CMV-seronegative. Sequencing used PBMCs. CDR3 bases: TGCGCCAGCAGCTTGGGAGAAAGCCTCTCTGGGGCCAACGTCCTGACTTTC. Its translation: CASSLGESLSGANVLTF.